The 22 T cell receptor beta chains below were found in one sample sequenced in a study of CD8 T cells in ankylosing spondylitis. These receptors are not linked to any known antigen. Whole-study findings and limits: The study identified a TCR beta motif of several highly homologous variants that appeared characteristic of ankylosing spondylitis blood.

TCRdb fed the 5' RACE reads into MiXCR, producing one record per CDR3 protein. The sample consists of roughly 670,000 distinct CDR3 sequences, over 15% of them appearing once. Sequencing was done on a sample of blood, either unsorted or a sorted T cell fraction (not recorded which). The receptors stem from a male donor with ankylosing spondylitis.

This rearrangement joins TRBV5-1 to TRBJ2-7; a possible D gene is TRBD2 (5 bases). The CDR3 length is 15 residues. Trimming stripped 0 bases from V and 4 bases from J, with 14 bases between. The germline V gene has CDR1 SGHRS and CDR2 YFSETQ. CDR3 protein: CASSLEGGYLYEQYF. DNA for the CDR3: TGCGCCAGCAGCTTGGAGGGCGGGTACTTATACGAGCAGTACTTC.

V and J are TRBV7-9 and TRBJ1-1; weak D call: TRBD1 (6 bases). Trimming cost V 4 bases and J 4 bases, with 16 bases left between them. This CDR3 comprises 15 residues. The germline V gene has CDR1 SEHNR and CDR2 FQNEAQ (reference sequence). The CDR3 region has the DNA TGTGCCAGCAGCTCACAGGGTCGGGTGTCCACTGAAGCTTTCTTT. It codes for CASSSQGRVSTEAFF. Drawing the rest from reference TRBV7-9 and TRBJ1-1, the complete variable domain is DTGVSQNPRHKITKRGQNVTFRCDPISEHNRLYWYRQTLGQGPEFLTYFQNEAQLEKSRLLSDRFSAERPKGSFSTLEIQRTEQGDSAMYLCASSSQGRVSTEAFFGQGTRLTVV.

This clonotype has just a few counts. The J gene is TRBJ2-7, the V gene TRBV5-8; no firm D call. This CDR3 spans 14 amino acids. Germline lookup yields CDR1 SGHTS and CDR2 YDEGEE. Trimming cost V 1 base and J 3 bases, with 11 bases left between them. The CDR3 spells CASSLWKGNYEQYF. CDR3 nucleotides: TGTGCCAGCAGCTTGTGGAAGGGTAACTACGAGCAGTACTTC.

This chain links TRBV7-9 with TRBJ2-2; a weak D match, TRBD1 (6 bases). Germline-derived CDR1 and CDR2 are SEHNR and FQNEAQ (reference sequence). V lost 6 bases and J 8 bases, leaving 22 bases between the germline ends. This CDR3 is 16 amino acids long. The CDR3, as DNA: TGTGCCAGCAGTCCCTTTCCCCAGGGGCGCGAAGGGGAGCTGTTTTTT. Residues: CASSPFPQGREGELFF.

The genes are TRBV6-7 and TRBJ2-7; the D gene is possibly TRBD2 (6 bases). TRBV6-7 is recorded as an ORF, its role being uncertain. The CDR3 is 15 residues long. The V end was cut by 6 bases, the J end by 3 bases, with 18 bases between. The CDR3 loop reads CASRTREHKHYEQYF. CDR3 in DNA: TGTGCCAGCAGGACCCGGGAGCACAAGCACTACGAGCAGTACTTC.

This clonotype was observed a single time. The chain joins TRBV6-1 to TRBJ2-7, with D possibly being TRBD1 (6 bases). Trimming pared 4 bases from V and 3 bases from J, leaving 13 bases between. The germline V gene has CDR1 MNHNS and CDR2 SASEGT. The CDR3 length is 14 residues. CDR3 protein: CASSGQGFGYEQYF. The CDR3 DNA is TGTGCCAGCAGTGGGCAGGGGTTCGGCTACGAGCAGTACTTC.

The chain is built from TRBV20-1 and TRBJ2-5; the match to TRBD1 covers 8 bases. The J segment lost 5 bases and the V segment lost 6 bases, leaving 8 bases of the junction unmatched. Germline CDR1 DFQATT, CDR2 SNEGSKA (reference sequence). The CDR3 has 13 residues. This CDR3 reads CSAHQGALETQYF. CDR3 in DNA: TGCAGTGCCCACCAGGGGGCCTTGGAGACCCAGTACTTC.

This clonotype was detected a few times. This chain uses TRBV7-2 with TRBJ2-1, with D perhaps matching TRBD1 (6 bases). The CDR3 is 14 residues long. Germline V CDR1 and CDR2: SGHTA, FQGNSA. Trimming pared 5 bases from V and 1 base from J, leaving 9 bases between. In DNA form, the CDR3 reads TGTGCCAGCAGCAAACAGGGATCCTACAATGAGCAGTTCTTC. As protein: CASSKQGSYNEQFF.

This clonotype showed up just a few times. The chain carries TRBV27 and TRBJ2-1; TRBD2 is a possible D gene (6 bases). Germline loops: CDR1 MNHEY, CDR2 SMNVEV (reference sequence). The CDR3 has 16 amino acids. The germline V and J ends were trimmed by 2 bases and 0 bases, with 11 bases remaining between them. The CDR3 DNA reads as TGTGCCAGCAGTTTAGAGGCGGGAAACTCCTACAATGAGCAGTTCTTC. Protein sequence: CASSLEAGNSYNEQFF.

The rearrangement links TRBV20-1 to TRBJ2-5; possible D gene TRBD2, 5 bases. V lost 7 bases to trimming and J lost 5 bases, with 8 bases between them. The CDR3 has 10 residues. The germline V gene encodes CDR1 DFQATT and CDR2 SNEGSKA (reference sequence). The CDR3 sequence: CSGETETQYF. In DNA, the CDR3 is TGCAGTGGGGAGACGGAGACCCAGTACTTC.

V and J are TRBV11-3 and TRBJ1-1; D may be TRBD1 (6 bases). The V gene lost 2 bases and the J gene lost 6 bases, with 16 bases spanning the gap. From germline, CDR1 is SGHNT and CDR2 YENEEA. The CDR3 loop spans 15 amino acids. Here the CDR3 reads CASSLSRQAIAEAFF. Written as DNA, the CDR3 is TGTGCCAGCAGCTTATCCCGACAGGCAATTGCTGAAGCTTTCTTT.

The chain recombines TRBV12-3 or TRBV12-4 with TRBJ2-7; D is uncertain. The CDR3 contains 14 residues. V lost 6 bases, J lost 0 bases, and 12 bases lay in between. The CDR3 reads CASRSTLSSYEQYF. CDR3 sequence (DNA): TGTGCCAGCAGGAGTACTCTAAGCTCCTACGAGCAGTACTTC.

This clonotype showed up just a few times. This chain joins TRBV12-3 or TRBV12-4 and TRBJ2-5; 7 nucleotides align to TRBD1. CDR3 size: 13 residues. Trimming removed 6 bases from V and 7 bases from J; junction bases left unmatched: 8. The CDR3, as DNA: TGTGCCAGCAGCCTCAGGGGGTTGGGGACCCAGTACTTC. Its translation is CASSLRGLGTQYF.

This clonotype has a handful of counts. The chain employs TRBV10-3 and TRBJ2-5; no clear D. The CDR3 has 13 residues. Trimming left V 3 bases short and J 3 bases short, with 8 bases between. In germline, CDR1 is ENHRY, CDR2 SYGVKD. The CDR3 coding sequence is TGTGCCATCAGTGAATCCGTAAAAGAGACCCAGTACTTC. Protein sequence: CAISESVKETQYF.

This clonotype appeared a few times. V gene TRBV5-1 combines with J gene TRBJ1-4, with D perhaps matching TRBD1 (5 bases). The CDR3 contains 15 residues. Germline-derived CDR1 and CDR2 are SGHRS and YFSETQ. Between the trimmed V and J ends, which lost 0 bases and 7 bases, there was a span of 13 bases. The CDR3 region is CASSLDRGEGEKLFF. The CDR3 DNA is TGCGCCAGCAGCTTGGATCGGGGCGAGGGTGAAAAACTGTTTTTT.

This clonotype has more than one count but fewer than ten. The chain links TRBV11-3 to TRBJ1-1, with D tentatively TRBD1 (5 bases). The CDR3 covers 13 residues. Germline V lookup: CDR1 SGHNT, CDR2 YENEEA. V shed 2 bases and J shed 10 bases, with 14 bases lying between them. CDR3 sequence reads: CASSLTDGAGAFF. CDR3 nucleotides: TGTGCCAGCAGCTTAACCGACGGGGCCGGAGCTTTCTTT. The full variable domain, its missing parts supplied by reference TRBV11-3 and TRBJ1-1, is EAGVVQSPRYKIIEKKQPVAFWCNPISGHNTLYWYLQNLGQGPELLIRYENEEAVDDSQLPKDRFSAERLKGVDSTLKIQPAELGDSAVYLCASSLTDGAGAFFGQGTRLTVV.

The sample holds many counts of this clonotype. The chain is built from TRBV11-3 and TRBJ2-1, with a weak D call TRBD1 (6 bases). Trimming shortened V by 5 bases and J by 3 bases, and 14 bases separated the two germline ends. The CDR3 has 15 residues. The germline V gene encodes CDR1 SGHNT and CDR2 YENEEA. DNA of the CDR3: TGTGCCAGCAGCACCCGGGACACAAACTACAATGAGCAGTTCTTC. It yields the protein CASSTRDTNYNEQFF.

The chain carries TRBV2 and TRBJ2-5, with TRBD2 identical over 10 bases. The CDR3 has 16 amino acids. V lost 4 bases, J lost 3 bases, and 8 bases stayed unmatched. CDR1 is SNHLY and CDR2 is FYNNEI in the germline V gene. CDR3 sequence: CASSVFSGGPEETQYF. The CDR3 coding sequence is TGTGCCAGCAGTGTATTTAGCGGGGGGCCGGAAGAGACCCAGTACTTC.

The chain uses TRBV2 and TRBJ2-1; D is unclear. Trimming shortened V by 8 bases and J by 7 bases, and 9 bases separated the two germline ends. Looked up from germline, CDR1 is SNHLY and CDR2 is FYNNEI. The CDR3 sequence is 11 residues long. The CDR3 is CASRSSNEQFF. CDR3 in DNA: TGTGCCAGCCGTTCTTCTAATGAGCAGTTCTTC. The full variable domain, with the rest looked up from reference TRBV2 and TRBJ2-1, is EPEVTQTPSHQVTQMGQEVILRCVPISNHLYFYWYRQILGQKVEFLVSFYNNEISEKSEIFDDQFSVERPDGSNFTLKIRSTKLEDSAMYFCASRSSNEQFFGPGTRLTVL.

V usage is TRBV15 and J usage is TRBJ1-4; 8 bases are a match to TRBD1. Germline V gene sequence: CDR1 LNHNV, CDR2 YYDKDF (reference sequence). V shed 8 bases, J shed 5 bases, and the junction held 4 bases outside the gene matches. This CDR3 comprises 13 residues. CDR3 sequence reads: CATRTGGNEKLFF. DNA of the CDR3: TGTGCCACCCGAACAGGGGGGAATGAAAAACTGTTTTTT.

The genes are TRBV11-2 and TRBJ2-1; 14 bases map to TRBD2. Trimming took 5 bases from V and 3 from J; bases not matched to a gene: 9. The CDR3 runs 18 residues. CDR1 and CDR2 from the germline V gene are SGHAT and FQNNGV. The CDR3 loop reads CASSGGTSGGLSYNEQFF. CDR3 bases: TGTGCCAGCAGCGGCGGGACTAGCGGGGGCCTAAGCTACAATGAGCAGTTCTTC.

The genes are TRBV6-1 and TRBJ2-5; D call uncertain. In germline, CDR1 is MNHNS, CDR2 SASEGT. Trimming took off 7 bases at V and 1 base at J, with 13 bases between the two ends. The CDR3 totals 14 residues. This chain's CDR3 is CASIMDRRQETQYF. DNA for the CDR3: TGTGCCAGCATCATGGACCGGCGCCAAGAGACCCAGTACTTC.